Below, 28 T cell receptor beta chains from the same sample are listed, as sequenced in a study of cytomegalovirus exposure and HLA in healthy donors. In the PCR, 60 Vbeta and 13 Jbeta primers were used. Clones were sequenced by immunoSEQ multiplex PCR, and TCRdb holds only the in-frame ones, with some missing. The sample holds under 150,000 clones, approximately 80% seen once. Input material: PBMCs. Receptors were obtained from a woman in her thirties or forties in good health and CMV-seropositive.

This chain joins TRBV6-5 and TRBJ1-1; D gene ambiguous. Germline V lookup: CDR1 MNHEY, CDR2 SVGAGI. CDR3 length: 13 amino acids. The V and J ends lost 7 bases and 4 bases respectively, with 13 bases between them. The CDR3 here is CASTPPAGTEAFF. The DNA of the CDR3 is TGTGCCAGCACCCCCCCGGCGGGCACTGAAGCTTTCTTT.

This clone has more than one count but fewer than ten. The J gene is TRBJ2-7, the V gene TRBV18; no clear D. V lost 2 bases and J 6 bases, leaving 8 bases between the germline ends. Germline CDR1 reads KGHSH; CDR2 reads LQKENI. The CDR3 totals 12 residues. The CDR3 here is CASSPETSEQYF. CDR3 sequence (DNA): TGTGCCAGCTCACCAGAGACAAGCGAGCAGTACTTC. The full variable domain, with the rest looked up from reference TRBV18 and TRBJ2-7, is NAGVMQNPRHLVRRRGQEARLRCSPMKGHSHVYWYRQLPEEGLKFMVYLQKENIIDESGMPKERFSAEFPKEGPSILRIQQVVRGDSAAYFCASSPETSEQYFGPGTRLTVT.

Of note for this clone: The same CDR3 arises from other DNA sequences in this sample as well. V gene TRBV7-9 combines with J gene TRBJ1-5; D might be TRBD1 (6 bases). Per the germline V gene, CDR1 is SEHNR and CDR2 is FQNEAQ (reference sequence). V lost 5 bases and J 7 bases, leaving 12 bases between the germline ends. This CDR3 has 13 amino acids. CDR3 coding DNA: TGTGCCAGCAGCCCAGGACAGTACCAGCCCCAGCATTTT. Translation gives CASSPGQYQPQHF.

CDR3 amino acids: CASSVAGTAFIKDQPQHF. The CDR3 coding sequence is TGTGCCAGCAGTGTAGCCGGGACAGCCTTCATCAAGGACCAGCCCCAGCATTTT. This chain uses TRBV2 with TRBJ1-5, with TRBD1 matching 7 bases. The CDR3 extends over 18 amino acids. The V and J ends lost 4 bases and 7 bases, in that order; junction bases with no gene match: 19. From germline, CDR1 is SNHLY and CDR2 FYNNEI.

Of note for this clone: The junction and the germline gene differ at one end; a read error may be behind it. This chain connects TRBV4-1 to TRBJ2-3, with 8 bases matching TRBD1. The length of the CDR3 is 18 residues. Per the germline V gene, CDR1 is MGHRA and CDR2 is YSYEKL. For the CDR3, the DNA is TGCGCCAGCAGCCACGGACAGGGTATAGTTCGGGGCACAAATACGCAGTATTTT. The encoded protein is CASSHGQGIVRGTNTQYF.

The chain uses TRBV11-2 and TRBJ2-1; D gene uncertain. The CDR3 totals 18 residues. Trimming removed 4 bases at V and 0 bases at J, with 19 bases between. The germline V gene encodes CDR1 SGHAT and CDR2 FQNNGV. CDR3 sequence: CASSSPNREVLSYNEQFF. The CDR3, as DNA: TGTGCCAGCAGCTCTCCCAATCGAGAAGTCCTCTCCTACAATGAGCAGTTCTTC. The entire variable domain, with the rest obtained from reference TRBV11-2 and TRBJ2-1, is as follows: EAGVAQSPRYKIIEKRQSVAFWCNPISGHATLYWYQQILGQGPKLLIQFQNNGVVDDSQLPKDRFSAERLKGVDSTLKIQPAKLEDSAVYLCASSSPNREVLSYNEQFFGPGTRLTVL.

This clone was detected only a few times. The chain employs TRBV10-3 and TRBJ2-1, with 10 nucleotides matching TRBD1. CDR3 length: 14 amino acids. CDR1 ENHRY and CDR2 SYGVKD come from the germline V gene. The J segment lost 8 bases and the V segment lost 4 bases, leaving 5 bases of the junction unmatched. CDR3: CAISAGQGRDEQFF. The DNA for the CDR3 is TGTGCCATCAGTGCGGGACAGGGGCGGGATGAGCAGTTCTTC.

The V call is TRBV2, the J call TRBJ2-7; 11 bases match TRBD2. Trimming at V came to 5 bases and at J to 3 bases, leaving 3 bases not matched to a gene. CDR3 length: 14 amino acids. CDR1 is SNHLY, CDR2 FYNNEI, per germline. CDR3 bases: TGTGCCAGCAGTCTGGGACTAGCGGACTACGAGCAGTACTTC. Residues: CASSLGLADYEQYF.

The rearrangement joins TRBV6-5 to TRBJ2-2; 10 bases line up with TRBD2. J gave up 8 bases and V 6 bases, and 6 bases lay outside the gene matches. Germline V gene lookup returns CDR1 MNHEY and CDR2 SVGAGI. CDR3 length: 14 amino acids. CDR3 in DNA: TGTGCCAGCAGCTTAGCTAGCGGGAGAGGGGAGCTGTTTTTT. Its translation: CASSLASGRGELFF.

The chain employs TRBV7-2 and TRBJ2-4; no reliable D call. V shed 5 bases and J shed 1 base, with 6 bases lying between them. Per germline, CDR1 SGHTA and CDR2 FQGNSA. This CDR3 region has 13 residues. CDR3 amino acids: CASSPGAKNIQYF. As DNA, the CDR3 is TGTGCCAGCAGCCCGGGTGCCAAAAACATTCAGTACTTC.

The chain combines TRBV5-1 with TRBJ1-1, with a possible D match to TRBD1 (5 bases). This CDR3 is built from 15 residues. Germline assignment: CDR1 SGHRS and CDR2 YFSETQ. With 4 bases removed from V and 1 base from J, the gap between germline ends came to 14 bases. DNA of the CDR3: TGCGCCAGCAGCCCCTCGGGACTCACGAACACTGAAGCTTTCTTT. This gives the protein CASSPSGLTNTEAFF.

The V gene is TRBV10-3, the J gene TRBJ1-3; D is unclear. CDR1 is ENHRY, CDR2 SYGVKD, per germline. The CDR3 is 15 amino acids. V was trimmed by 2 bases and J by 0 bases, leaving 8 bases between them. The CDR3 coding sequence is TGTGCCATCAGTGAGGGGCCCCTCTCTGGAAACACCATATATTTT. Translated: CAISEGPLSGNTIYF.

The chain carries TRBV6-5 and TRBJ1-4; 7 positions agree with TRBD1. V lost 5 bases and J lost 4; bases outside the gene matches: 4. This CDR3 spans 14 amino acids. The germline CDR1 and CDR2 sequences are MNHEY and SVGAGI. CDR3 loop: CASSRDSRNEKLFF. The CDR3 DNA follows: TGTGCCAGCAGTAGGGACAGCCGTAATGAAAAACTGTTTTTT.

CDR3 region: CASSSRTGVANTGELFF. As DNA, the CDR3 is TGTGCCAGCTCATCAAGGACAGGGGTGGCGAACACCGGGGAGCTGTTTTTT. This chain links TRBV18 with TRBJ2-2, with TRBD1 identical over 9 bases. The ends lost 5 bases at V and 0 bases at J; junction bases unmatched: 7. The CDR3 extends over 17 amino acids. CDR1 and CDR2 from the germline V gene are KGHSH and LQKENI.

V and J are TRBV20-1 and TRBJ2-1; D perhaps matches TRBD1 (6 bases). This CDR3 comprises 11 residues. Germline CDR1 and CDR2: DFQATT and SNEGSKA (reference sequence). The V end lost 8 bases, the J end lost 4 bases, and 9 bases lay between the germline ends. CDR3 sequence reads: CSYRDYNEQFF. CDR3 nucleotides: TGCAGTTACAGGGATTACAATGAGCAGTTCTTC.

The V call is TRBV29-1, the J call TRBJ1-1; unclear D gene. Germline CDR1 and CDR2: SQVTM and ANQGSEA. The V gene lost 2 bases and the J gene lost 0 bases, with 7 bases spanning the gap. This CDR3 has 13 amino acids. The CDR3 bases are TGCAGCGTTGAAATGGGCCTGAACACTGAAGCTTTCTTT. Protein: CSVEMGLNTEAFF.

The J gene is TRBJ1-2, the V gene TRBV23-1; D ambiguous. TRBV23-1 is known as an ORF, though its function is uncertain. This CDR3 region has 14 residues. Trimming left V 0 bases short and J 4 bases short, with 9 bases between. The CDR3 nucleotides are TGCGCCAGCAGTCAATCCAACAGACCCTATGGCTACACCTTC. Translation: CASSQSNRPYGYTF.

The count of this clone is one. The CDR3 here is CASSPLTLAGAKNIQYF. The CDR3, as DNA: TGTGCCAGCAGCCCCCTGACGCTAGCGGGGGCCAAAAACATTCAGTACTTC. The rearrangement joins TRBV5-6 to TRBJ2-4; TRBD2 aligns across 9 bases. This CDR3 has 17 amino acids. V was clipped by 4 bases and J by 1 base; unmatched bases: 9. The germline CDR1 and CDR2 sequences are SGHDT and YYEEEE.

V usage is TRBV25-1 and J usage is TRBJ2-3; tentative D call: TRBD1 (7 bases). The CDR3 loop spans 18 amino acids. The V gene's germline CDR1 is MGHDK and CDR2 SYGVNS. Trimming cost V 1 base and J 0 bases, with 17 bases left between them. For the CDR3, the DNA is TGTGCCAGCAGTGAATCGACTAGACAGGGTCGGAGCACAGATACGCAGTATTTT. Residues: CASSESTRQGRSTDTQYF.

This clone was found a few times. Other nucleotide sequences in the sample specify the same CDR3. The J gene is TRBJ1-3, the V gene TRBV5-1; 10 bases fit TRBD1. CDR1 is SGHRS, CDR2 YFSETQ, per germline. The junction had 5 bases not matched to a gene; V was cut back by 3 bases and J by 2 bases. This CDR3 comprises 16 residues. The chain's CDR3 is CASSSRQGAPGNTIYF. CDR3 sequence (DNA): TGCGCCAGCAGCTCGAGACAGGGGGCTCCTGGAAACACCATATATTTT.

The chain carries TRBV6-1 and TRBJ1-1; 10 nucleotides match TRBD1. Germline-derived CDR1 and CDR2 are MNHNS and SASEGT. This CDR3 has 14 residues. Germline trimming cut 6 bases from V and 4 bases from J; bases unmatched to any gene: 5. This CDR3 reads CASSYGQGVTEAFF. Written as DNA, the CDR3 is TGTGCCAGCAGCTACGGACAGGGGGTCACTGAAGCTTTCTTT.

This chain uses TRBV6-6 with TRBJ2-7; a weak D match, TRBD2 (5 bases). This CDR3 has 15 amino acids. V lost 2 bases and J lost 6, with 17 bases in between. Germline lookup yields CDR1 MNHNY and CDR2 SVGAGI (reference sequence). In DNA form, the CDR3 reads TGTGCCAGCAGTTACCGGGCTCCGGGGTCGGGCGAGCAGTACTTC. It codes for CASSYRAPGSGEQYF.

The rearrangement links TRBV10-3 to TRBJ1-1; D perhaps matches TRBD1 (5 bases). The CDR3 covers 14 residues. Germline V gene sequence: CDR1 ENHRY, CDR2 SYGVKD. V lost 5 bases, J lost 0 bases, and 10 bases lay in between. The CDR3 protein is CAISRTFMNTEAFF. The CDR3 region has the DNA TGTGCCATCAGTAGGACATTCATGAACACTGAAGCTTTCTTT.

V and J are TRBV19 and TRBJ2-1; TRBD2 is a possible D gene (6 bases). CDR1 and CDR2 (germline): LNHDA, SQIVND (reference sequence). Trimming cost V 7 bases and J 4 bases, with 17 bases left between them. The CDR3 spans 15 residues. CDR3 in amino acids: CASTPPGAPYNEQFF. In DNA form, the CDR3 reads TGTGCCAGTACTCCTCCGGGAGCTCCTTACAATGAGCAGTTCTTC. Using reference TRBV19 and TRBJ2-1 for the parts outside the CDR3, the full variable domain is DGGITQSPKYLFRKEGQNVTLSCEQNLNHDAMYWYRQDPGQGLRLIYYSQIVNDFQKGDIAEGYSVSREKKESFPLTVTSAQKNPTAFYLCASTPPGAPYNEQFFGPGTRLTVL.

CDR3 sequence reads: CASSPSSGTNTEAFF. DNA for the CDR3: TGTGCCAGCTCACCTAGCTCCGGTACGAACACTGAAGCTTTCTTT. The chain uses TRBV18 and TRBJ1-1; D ambiguous. Trimming removed 3 bases at V and 1 base at J, with 12 bases between. The CDR3 has 15 residues. Germline V gene sequence: CDR1 KGHSH, CDR2 LQKENI.

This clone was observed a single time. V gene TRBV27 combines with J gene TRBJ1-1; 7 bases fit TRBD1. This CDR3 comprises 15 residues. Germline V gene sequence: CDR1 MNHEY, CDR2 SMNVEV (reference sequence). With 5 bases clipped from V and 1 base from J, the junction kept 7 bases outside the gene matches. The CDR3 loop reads CASSPLTGPNTEAFF. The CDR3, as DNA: TGTGCCAGCAGTCCCCTGACAGGGCCGAACACTGAAGCTTTCTTT.

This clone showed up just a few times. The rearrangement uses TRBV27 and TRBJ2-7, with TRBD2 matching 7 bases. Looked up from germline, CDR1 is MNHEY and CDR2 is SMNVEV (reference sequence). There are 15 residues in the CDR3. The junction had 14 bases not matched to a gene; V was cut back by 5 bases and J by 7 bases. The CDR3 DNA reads TGTGCCAGCAGTGAGGGAGGGGCCGGAGGTCGAGAGCAGTACTTC. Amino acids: CASSEGGAGGREQYF.

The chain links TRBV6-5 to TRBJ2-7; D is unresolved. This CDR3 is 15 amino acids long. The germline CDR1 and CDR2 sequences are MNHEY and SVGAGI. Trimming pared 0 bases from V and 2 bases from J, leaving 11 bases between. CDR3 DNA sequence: TGTGCCAGCAGTTACTCCTTTGTTAATCCCTACGAGCAGTACTTC. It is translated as CASSYSFVNPYEQYF.